Detailed here is one T cell receptor beta chain. Antigen specificity is unknown. This specimen belongs to a study of CXCR3-negative and CXCR3-positive naive CD8 T cells. Whole-study context: Every library held about 1.5 +/- 0.3 million TRB reads, and the total came to approximately 140 million.

Libraries were UMI-labeled 5' RACE TRB cDNA. From the 5' RACE reads, TCRdb lists one entry per CDR3 protein and no DNA. This sample's table has tens of thousands of distinct CDR3 sequences. The sorter processed each CD8+ T cell subset in triplicate at hundreds of thousands of cells apiece. Those CD8+ T cells considered naive were CD45RO-CCR7+CD27+CD95-. The germline CDR1 and CDR2 sequences are SGHRS and YFSETQ. This CDR3 is built from 16 residues. Whole-study findings and limits: Both naive subsets, CXCR3-negative and CXCR3-positive, displayed similar TRBV-TRBJ usage, unlike memory cells. Hydrophobicity of TRB CDR3s was greater in CXCR3-positive naive cells than in CXCR3-negative naive cells.

V gene TRBV5-1 combines with J gene TRBJ1-1. The receptor was isolated from a human donor in good health. Some clones in this sample may be carry-over from other donors' samples. Sequencing was carried out using naive CXCR3+ CD8+ T cells from blood. Subset defined: CD45RO-CCR7+CD27+CD95- naive CD8+ T cells expressing CXCR3 (TNR3+). Here the CDR3 reads CASSFLPPPRDTEAFF.